Presented here are 13 T cell receptor beta chains from one specimen sequenced in a study of post-analysis software for immune sequencing data. What these receptors recognize is not known. Tagging with unique molecular identifiers was a feature of the TCR beta cDNA libraries. TCRdb redid the calling of the PCR reads with MiXCR, one entry per CDR3 protein. In the table there are 450,000 to 700,000 distinct CDR3 sequences, 44% of which are singletons. Study results and caveats: The five TRBV segments detected at higher frequency in patients than in controls included TRBV5-6, TRBV5-1 and TRBV20-1.

The sequenced material came from blood. The receptor source for this set is a girl aged 10-17 years with multiple sclerosis.

This clonotype was detected a few times. This chain links TRBV9 with TRBJ2-7; 9 positions agree with TRBD1. The CDR3 is made up of 18 amino acids. V lost 0 bases, J lost 0 bases, and 10 bases stayed unmatched. Germline V gives CDR1 SGDLS, CDR2 YYNGEE. CDR3 in amino acids: CASSVGGPMTGGSYEQYF. The CDR3 coding sequence is TGTGCCAGCAGCGTAGGGGGCCCTATGACAGGGGGCTCCTACGAGCAGTACTTC. The complete variable domain, with remaining parts taken from reference TRBV9 and TRBJ2-7, reads DSGVTQTPKHLITATGQRVTLRCSPRSGDLSVYWYQQSLDQGLQFLIQYYNGEERAKGNILERFSAQQFPDLHSELNLSSLELGDSALYFCASSVGGPMTGGSYEQYFGPGTRLTVT.

J is TRBJ2-5 and V is TRBV5-1; the match to TRBD2 covers 10 bases. The germline CDR1 and CDR2 sequences are SGHRS and YFSETQ. CDR3 length: 15 amino acids. With V trimmed by 4 bases and J by 4 bases, 7 bases remained unmatched. The CDR3 spells CASSPTSGTSETQYF. The CDR3 DNA sequence: TGCGCCAGCAGCCCCACTAGCGGGACCTCAGAGACCCAGTACTTC.

The chain employs TRBV20-1 and TRBJ2-5; D is perhaps TRBD2 (5 bases). The J call is doubtful: the DNA matches TRBJ2-4 better. Germline V lookup: CDR1 DFQATT, CDR2 SNEGSKA (reference sequence). The CDR3 runs to 11 residues. The chain's CDR3 is CSRGFSGIQYF. Written as DNA, the CDR3 is TGCAGCCGGGGATTCTCGGGCATTCAGTACTTC.

There are a few counts of this clonotype. This chain links TRBV12-3 or TRBV12-4 with TRBJ2-5; 9 nucleotides align to TRBD2. Trimming at V came to 5 bases and at J to 5 bases, leaving 6 bases not matched to a gene. This CDR3 is built from 14 residues. The CDR3 DNA reads as TGTGCCAGCAGTATAGGGACTAGCCCGGAGACCCAGTACTTC. Its protein is CASSIGTSPETQYF.

This clonotype occurred once. The rearrangement joins TRBV7-9 to TRBJ1-6; D is undetermined. CDR1 SEHNR and CDR2 FQNEAQ come from the germline V gene (reference sequence). The CDR3 has 13 residues. Trimming cost V 10 bases and J 14 bases, with 21 bases left between them. This CDR3 reads CAIPREPRNSLHF. CDR3 nucleotides: TGTGCCATACCTAGAGAACCTCGAAATTCCCTCCACTTT.

The V and J genes are TRBV20-1 and TRBJ1-4; perhaps TRBD1 as D (5 bases). Germline assignment: CDR1 DFQATT and CDR2 SNEGSKA (reference sequence). The germline V and J ends were trimmed by 6 bases and 8 bases, with 22 bases remaining between them. This CDR3 contains 15 residues. The CDR3 coding sequence is TGCAGTGCAAGAACCGGGACTTCGACCGGGGAAAAACTGTTTTTT. It is translated as CSARTGTSTGEKLFF.

The V gene is TRBV12-3 or TRBV12-4, the J gene TRBJ1-5; the match to TRBD1 covers 7 bases. The CDR3 has 15 amino acids. After removal of 6 bases from V and 5 bases from J, the junction contained 10 bases not matched to a gene. The CDR3 bases are TGTGCCAGCAGCCCACGACAGGGTATGTATCAGCCCCAGCATTTT. Its translation is CASSPRQGMYQPQHF.

A note on this clonotype: This CDR3 fails to terminate in the conserved phenylalanine or tryptophan, so it likely reflects a read error. The rearrangement links TRBV12-3 or TRBV12-4 to TRBJ2-3; D might be TRBD1 (6 bases). This CDR3 is built from 14 residues. CDR3 sequence reads: CASSPVVGADAQYS. CDR3 sequence (DNA): TGTGCCAGCAGTCCAGTAGTGGGGGCAGATGCGCAGTATTCT.

There are many counts of this clonotype. The chain combines TRBV29-1 with TRBJ2-1; the D is unclear. The CDR3 consists of 11 residues. V was pared by 3 bases and J by 8 bases, with 8 bases between. Per germline, CDR1 SQVTM and CDR2 ANQGSEA. CDR3 DNA: TGCAGCGTTGATTCAGTGGATGAGCAGTTCTTC. It specifies CSVDSVDEQFF.

This chain connects TRBV25-1 to TRBJ2-4; 7 bases are shared with TRBD1. The CDR3 is 13 residues long. V gave up 6 bases and J gave up 13 bases; unmatched junction bases: 12. Germline V CDR1 and CDR2: MGHDK, SYGVNS. This chain's CDR3 is CASRISGQPKQYF. CDR3 bases: TGTGCCAGCAGGATTTCGGGACAGCCTAAGCAGTACTTC.

This chain joins TRBV7-2 and TRBJ1-2; tentative D call: TRBD1 (6 bases). Per germline, CDR1 SGHTA and CDR2 FQGNSA. This CDR3 contains 13 residues. V lost 2 bases to trimming and J lost 8 bases, with 12 bases between them. The CDR3 here is CASSLKGGEGYTF. The CDR3 region has the DNA TGTGCCAGCAGCTTAAAAGGGGGTGAGGGCTACACCTTC.

The V call is TRBV10-2, the J call TRBJ2-2; D might be TRBD1 (6 bases). Germline values: CDR1 WSHSY, CDR2 SAAADI. The CDR3 runs 15 residues. Between the trimmed V and J ends, which lost 4 bases and 5 bases, there was a span of 14 bases. CDR3 coding DNA: TGCGCCAGCAGTGTGGCTCAGAGGGGGACCGGGGAGCTGTTTTTT. Translation: CASSVAQRGTGELFF.

This chain links TRBV5-6 with TRBJ2-2; D possibly corresponds to TRBD2 (5 bases). Germline loops: CDR1 SGHDT, CDR2 YYEEEE. V gave up 0 bases and J gave up 5 bases, with 8 bases separating them. The CDR3 is 14 amino acids. For the CDR3, the DNA is TGTGCCAGCAGCTTGGAGACTATTACCGGGGAGCTGTTTTTT. Translated: CASSLETITGELFF.